A single sample gave rise to the 17 T cell receptor beta chains below, sequenced in a study of blood T cell repertoires in COVID-19. Produced via immunoSEQ multiplex PCR; TCRdb's table is partial and in-frame only. The data hold 100,000 to 150,000 clones, with 87% observed a single time. The specimen was peripheral blood. The receptors were gathered from a human donor in a cohort sampled during active COVID-19.

This rearrangement joins TRBV28 to TRBJ1-5, with TRBD1 identical over 9 bases. The CDR3 totals 14 residues. Unmatched junction bases numbered 6, after V lost 5 bases and J lost 7 bases. Germline assignment: CDR1 MDHEN and CDR2 SYDVKM. CDR3 residues: CASSPGTGRQPQHF. The CDR3 region has the DNA TGTGCCAGCAGTCCGGGGACAGGGCGGCAGCCCCAGCATTTT.

The rearrangement uses TRBV7-2 and TRBJ1-6; D remains unclear. V dropped 1 base and J dropped 7 bases, with 14 bases sitting between them. Germline V lookup: CDR1 SGHTA, CDR2 FQGNSA. The CDR3 is 16 residues long. The CDR3 DNA reads TGTGCCAGCAGCTTAGGAGTCTCGGGGTACAATTCACCCCTCCACTTT. This sequence encodes CASSLGVSGYNSPLHF.

V gene TRBV6-5 combines with J gene TRBJ2-7; 8 nucleotides line up with TRBD1. J lost 5 bases, V lost 7 bases, and 7 bases had no gene match. Germline loops: CDR1 MNHEY, CDR2 SVGAGI. The CDR3 is made up of 13 amino acids. The CDR3: CASIRTGLDEQYF. The CDR3 bases are TGTGCCAGCATACGGACAGGGTTAGACGAGCAGTACTTC.

The V gene is TRBV7-7, the J gene TRBJ1-1; tentative D call: TRBD1 (5 bases). Trimming stripped 5 bases from V and 0 bases from J, with 28 bases between. The germline V gene encodes CDR1 SSHAT and CDR2 FNYEAQ (reference sequence). The CDR3 spans 20 residues. The CDR3 loop reads CASSEIKLTGSSRVNTEAFF. CDR3 nucleotide sequence: TGTGCCAGCAGCGAGATAAAATTAACAGGTTCCTCTAGGGTGAACACTGAAGCTTTCTTT.

This chain links TRBV10-2 with TRBJ2-6; D might be TRBD2 (6 bases). This CDR3 is built from 16 residues. The germline gives CDR1 WSHSY, CDR2 SAAADI. Trimming stripped 2 bases from V and 2 bases from J, with 10 bases between. The CDR3 reads CASSEPPGAGANVLTF. CDR3 coding DNA: TGCGCCAGCAGTGAGCCGCCGGGGGCTGGGGCCAACGTCCTGACTTTC.

The rearrangement links TRBV7-2 to TRBJ2-7, with 10 bases identical to TRBD1. Unmatched junction bases numbered 6, after V lost 5 bases and J lost 5 bases. The CDR3 length is 14 residues. Germline CDR1 reads SGHTA; CDR2 reads FQGNSA. The CDR3 here is CASSNRDRGHEQYF. CDR3 sequence (DNA): TGTGCCAGCAGCAACCGGGACAGGGGTCACGAGCAGTACTTC.

J is TRBJ2-7 and V is TRBV28; 7 bases align to TRBD1. The germline gives CDR1 MDHEN, CDR2 SYDVKM. The J segment lost 0 bases and the V segment lost 6 bases, leaving 11 bases of the junction unmatched. This CDR3 is built from 16 residues. The DNA for the CDR3 is TGTGCCAGCAGGACCCCTGGACAGGCTGCCTCCTACGAGCAGTACTTC. Protein sequence: CASRTPGQAASYEQYF.

This clone was seen more than once but under ten times. In nucleotides, the CDR3 is TGTGCCAGCAGTCGAGGGACAGGGAGCTTCGAGCAGTACTTC. Its translation: CASSRGTGSFEQYF. The chain has TRBV11-3 and TRBJ2-7, with 9 bases matching TRBD1. The germline V gene has CDR1 SGHNT and CDR2 YENEEA. The V gene end was trimmed by 6 bases and the J gene end by 6 bases; junction bases not matched to a gene: 9. The CDR3 is made up of 14 amino acids.

This clone was seen a single time. The chain employs TRBV5-1 and TRBJ1-4, with D tentatively TRBD1 (6 bases). Between the trimmed V and J ends, which lost 0 bases and 8 bases, there was a span of 11 bases. Looked up from germline, CDR1 is SGHRS and CDR2 is YFSETQ. The CDR3 length is 14 residues. In nucleotides, the CDR3 is TGCGCCAGCAGCTTGGTCCCAGGGGAGGAAAAACTGTTTTTT. Protein product: CASSLVPGEEKLFF.

The chain combines TRBV10-3 with TRBJ1-1; TRBD1 might be the D (5 bases). CDR1 and CDR2 (germline): ENHRY, SYGVKD. V lost 5 bases to trimming and J lost 1 base, with 8 bases between them. There are 13 residues in the CDR3. The CDR3, as DNA: TGTGCCATCAGTTACGGGGGGAACACTGAAGCTTTCTTT. Its protein product is CAISYGGNTEAFF.

The V gene is TRBV11-3, the J gene TRBJ1-1; D is ambiguous. Trimming left V 6 bases short and J 4 bases short, with 6 bases between. The germline V gene has CDR1 SGHNT and CDR2 YENEEA. This CDR3 comprises 11 residues. The CDR3 is CASSTSTEAFF. CDR3 sequence (DNA): TGTGCCAGCAGTACAAGCACTGAAGCTTTCTTT.

The CDR3 nucleotides are TGTGCCAGCAGCGGGGGGGGACAGAGCTCCTACGAGCAGTACTTC. It yields the protein CASSGGGQSSYEQYF. The gene calls are TRBV6-5 and TRBJ2-7, with D perhaps TRBD2 (8 bases). The CDR3 length is 15 residues. Between the trimmed V and J ends, which lost 6 bases and 0 bases, there was a span of 15 bases. Germline V lookup: CDR1 MNHEY, CDR2 SVGAGI.

The V and J genes are TRBV9 and TRBJ2-7; TRBD1 matches 9 bases. This CDR3 is built from 14 residues. The germline V gene has CDR1 SGDLS and CDR2 YYNGEE. V lost 0 bases, J lost 6 bases, and 4 bases stayed unmatched. The CDR3 region is CASSVGGTGREQYF. The CDR3 nucleotides are TGTGCCAGCAGCGTAGGGGGGACAGGGCGCGAGCAGTACTTC.

This clone was observed many times. This chain links TRBV2 with TRBJ2-7; the D is unclear. The CDR3 contains 11 residues. Trimming stripped 4 bases from V and 9 bases from J, with 10 bases between. Germline values: CDR1 SNHLY, CDR2 FYNNEI. The CDR3 reads CASSAGSGQYF. The CDR3 DNA sequence: TGTGCCAGCAGTGCAGGTTCAGGGCAGTACTTC.

The chain links TRBV18 to TRBJ2-3; D gene ambiguous. Germline CDR1 and CDR2: KGHSH and LQKENI. The V gene lost 1 base and the J gene lost 3 bases, with 5 bases spanning the gap. There are 13 residues in the CDR3. CDR3 in DNA: TGTGCCAGCTCACCACGTGTAACAGATACGCAGTATTTT. Translating it yields CASSPRVTDTQYF.

This CDR3 reads CATGHPNTGELFF. The CDR3 nucleotides read TGTGCCACGGGACACCCGAACACCGGGGAGCTGTTTTTT. V and J are TRBV24-1 and TRBJ2-2, with a possible D match to TRBD1 (6 bases). The V gene lost 10 bases and the J gene lost 0 bases, with 8 bases spanning the gap. Per germline, CDR1 KGHDR and CDR2 SFDVKD. There are 13 residues in the CDR3.

The chain uses TRBV6-5 and TRBJ2-3; 7 nucleotides align to TRBD2. This CDR3 is built from 15 residues. J gave up 4 bases and V 5 bases, and 9 bases lay outside the gene matches. Germline assignment: CDR1 MNHEY and CDR2 SVGAGI. As DNA, the CDR3 is TGTGCCAGCAGTCACGGACTAGGAGGGGCAGATACGCAGTATTTT. Translated, it gives CASSHGLGGADTQYF.